The 12 T cell receptor beta chains given below trace back to one sample, sequenced in a study of regulatory T cells in long-lasting Graves disease. Arm-PCR of CDR3 regions with iRepertoire HTBI primers generated TCR beta libraries. TCRdb reprocessed the multiplex PCR reads with MiXCR, giving one entry per CDR3 protein. The table records 420,000 or so distinct CDR3 sequences, over 15% of them present only once. Specified time point: newly diagnosed GD, antithyroid drugs for less than 3 months. Extracted PBMC RNA gave rise to the TCR library. The data were also submitted as part of a second study, on T cells in Graves' hyperthyroidism and ophthalmopathy.

Sequenced here: peripheral blood mononuclear cells (PBMCs), sampled at new diagnosis, from a patient treated with antithyroid drugs. The receptors here all came from a young woman with Graves disease.

This clonotype appeared a few times. The chain joins TRBV5-1 to TRBJ2-1; 10 bases are a match to TRBD1. In germline, CDR1 is SGHRS, CDR2 YFSETQ. The CDR3 has 18 amino acids. V was pared by 3 bases and J by 3 bases, with 12 bases of the junction left unmatched. The CDR3 DNA follows: TGCGCCAGCAGCTACTGGGGGCCCGGGACAGGGGTCTACAATGAGCAGTTCTTC. Protein sequence: CASSYWGPGTGVYNEQFF.

This clonotype was picked up a small number of times. This CDR3 reads CATSEGGVGYNEQFF. For the CDR3, the DNA is TGTGCCACCAGTGAAGGAGGGGTCGGGTACAATGAGCAGTTCTTC. The chain joins TRBV24-1 to TRBJ2-1, with D possibly TRBD2 on 6 matching bases. CDR3 size: 15 residues. The germline V and J ends were trimmed by 4 bases and 4 bases, with 13 bases remaining between them. Looked up from germline, CDR1 is KGHDR and CDR2 is SFDVKD.

The rearrangement joins TRBV27 to TRBJ2-5, with a possible D match to TRBD2 (5 bases). Germline CDR1 reads MNHEY; CDR2 reads SMNVEV (reference sequence). Trimming cost V 2 bases and J 7 bases, with 5 bases left between them. This CDR3 spans 11 amino acids. CDR3 nucleotide sequence: TGTGCCAGCAGTTTAGGGAGGACCCAGTACTTC. Its translation is CASSLGRTQYF.

The table lists this clonotype with many counts. The rearrangement joins TRBV7-2 to TRBJ2-7; possible D gene TRBD2, 5 bases. CDR1 and CDR2 (germline): SGHTA, FQGNSA. Trimming stripped 1 base from V and 1 base from J, with 11 bases between. The CDR3 spans 15 residues. DNA of the CDR3: TGTGCCAGCAGCTTAGAGGCGGGTACATCCTACGAGCAGTACTTC. Its protein is CASSLEAGTSYEQYF. Together with reference TRBV7-2 and TRBJ2-7, the CDR3 gives the full variable domain: GAGVSQSPSNKVTEKGKDVELRCDPISGHTALYWYRQSLGQGLEFLIYFQGNSAPDKSGLPSDRFSAERTGGSVSTLTIQRTQQEDSAVYLCASSLEAGTSYEQYFGPGTRLTVT.

This clonotype has ten or more counts. The gene calls are TRBV11-2 and TRBJ2-7; 10 bases align to TRBD1. With 7 bases clipped from V and 5 bases from J, the junction kept 8 bases outside the gene matches. CDR3 length: 14 amino acids. Germline V gives CDR1 SGHAT, CDR2 FQNNGV. The CDR3 coding sequence is TGTGCCAGCACAAAGACAGGGGGCCAACACGAGCAGTACTTC. Amino acids: CASTKTGGQHEQYF.

On this clonotype: A far larger clone differs by one base, so this is likely a read error. The CDR3 DNA is TGTGCCAGCAGCCAAGTTGACGGCTACGAGCAGTTCTTC. Protein sequence: CASSQVDGYEQFF. The chain employs TRBV3-1 and TRBJ2-1; D gene ambiguous. V was pared by 1 base and J by 10 bases, with 11 bases between. This CDR3 comprises 13 residues. CDR1 is LGHDT, CDR2 YNNKEL, per germline (reference sequence).

This clonotype was counted only a few times. V is TRBV30 and J is TRBJ2-7; D might be TRBD1 (6 bases). The germline V gene encodes CDR1 GTSNPN and CDR2 SVGIG (reference sequence). This CDR3 has 13 amino acids. Trimming removed 2 bases from V and 6 bases from J, with 14 bases in between. DNA of the CDR3: TGTGCCTGGAGTTTGGCAGGGGTCGGCGAGCAGTACTTC. It encodes CAWSLAGVGEQYF.

This clonotype showed up many times. This chain uses TRBV6-1 with TRBJ2-7, with a weak D call TRBD1 (5 bases). The V end was cut by 6 bases, the J end by 3 bases, with 12 bases between. The CDR3 contains 13 residues. Germline CDR1 and CDR2: MNHNS and SASEGT. CDR3 nucleotides: TGTGCCAGCAGCCCGCAAGGGGACTACGAGCAGTACTTC. Translated, it gives CASSPQGDYEQYF.

This clonotype was seen a handful of times. This chain links TRBV3-1 with TRBJ2-4, with 7 bases lining up with TRBD1. CDR1 and CDR2 from the germline V gene are LGHDT and YNNKEL (reference sequence). The CDR3 is 15 residues long. The ends lost 3 bases at V and 4 bases at J; junction bases unmatched: 6. This CDR3 reads CASSHRGTEKNIQYF. In DNA form, the CDR3 reads TGTGCCAGCAGCCACCGTGGGACAGAAAAAAACATTCAGTACTTC.

This clonotype was counted between two and nine times. This sequence joins TRBV19 and TRBJ1-2; TRBD1 aligns across 8 bases. Germline CDR1 reads LNHDA; CDR2 reads SQIVND (reference sequence). With 10 bases clipped from V and 5 bases from J, the junction kept 6 bases outside the gene matches. This CDR3 region has 12 residues. The CDR3 DNA is TGTGCCATCTTGGACAGGGATTATGGCTACACCTTC. It yields the protein CAILDRDYGYTF. The full variable domain, with the rest looked up from reference TRBV19 and TRBJ1-2, is DGGITQSPKYLFRKEGQNVTLSCEQNLNHDAMYWYRQDPGQGLRLIYYSQIVNDFQKGDIAEGYSVSREKKESFPLTVTSAQKNPTAFYLCAILDRDYGYTFGSGTRLTVV.

This clonotype was observed at least ten times. The chain links TRBV20-1 to TRBJ2-7, with D uncertain. Germline CDR1 DFQATT, CDR2 SNEGSKA (reference sequence). The CDR3 totals 14 residues. V was clipped by 8 bases and J by 2 bases, with 19 bases between them. The CDR3 DNA sequence: TGCAGTCCTCAGCGCTCTGACGAGGCCTACGAGCAGTACTTC. This gives the protein CSPQRSDEAYEQYF.

This clonotype has only a few counts. The V gene is TRBV12-3 or TRBV12-4, the J gene TRBJ2-1; 15 bases align to TRBD2. The CDR3 has 15 amino acids. The ends lost 4 bases at V and 9 bases at J; junction bases unmatched: 4. CDR3 coding DNA: TGTGCCAGCAGTTGGACTAGCGGGAGGGCGAGTGAGCAGTTCTTC. Amino acids: CASSWTSGRASEQFF.